Following are 30 T cell receptor beta chains from one sample sequenced in a study of prognosis after radiotherapy for stage I lung cancer. Researchers used two-round multiplex PCR to amplify TCR beta CDR3 starting from genomic DNA. First-round PCR, the initial amplification, used primers specific to each TRBV and TRBJ gene. One entry per CDR3 protein, called by TCRdb with MiXCR from the multiplex PCR reads. The sample holds about 15,000 distinct CDR3 sequences, approximately 17% seen once. Sequenced here: PBMCs, sampled before or after stereotactic body radiation therapy (not recorded which). These receptors were collected from a donor aged 50 or older with non-small cell lung cancer.

At least ten counts were recorded for this clonotype. V is TRBV6-5 and J is TRBJ2-1; no definite D call. Germline CDR1 and CDR2: MNHEY and SVGAGI. V lost 2 bases and J lost 0, with 14 bases in between. The CDR3 has 17 amino acids. CDR3 sequence (DNA): TGTGCCAGCAGTTACGGGCTTCACAGAGTCTCCTACAATGAGCAGTTCTTC. This sequence encodes CASSYGLHRVSYNEQFF.

This clonotype showed up many times. The chain recombines TRBV28 with TRBJ2-5; D not certain. This CDR3 spans 14 amino acids. The germline V and J ends were trimmed by 6 bases and 1 base, with 12 bases remaining between them. Germline lookup yields CDR1 MDHEN and CDR2 SYDVKM. This CDR3 reads CASRAAPIQETQYF. The CDR3 DNA is TGTGCCAGCAGAGCAGCGCCTATCCAAGAGACCCAGTACTTC.

This clonotype was seen many times. This rearrangement joins TRBV20-1 to TRBJ2-7; 10 bases map to TRBD1. The CDR3 extends over 16 amino acids. Per germline, CDR1 DFQATT and CDR2 SNEGSKA (reference sequence). V shed 2 bases and J 0 bases; nucleotides not matched to a gene: 7. The CDR3 reads CSARSRDRGLSYEQYF. CDR3 DNA: TGCAGTGCTAGATCTCGGGACAGGGGTCTCTCCTACGAGCAGTACTTC.

This clonotype came up many times. The chain has TRBV7-3 and TRBJ2-5; no clear D. The CDR3 spans 13 residues. The germline CDR1 and CDR2 sequences are SGHTA and FQGTGA. Trimming took 3 bases from V and 1 from J, leaving 6 bases between them. The CDR3 is CASSFGIQETQYF. CDR3 DNA: TGTGCCAGCAGCTTCGGTATCCAAGAGACCCAGTACTTC.

This clonotype was observed at least ten times. V gene TRBV19 combines with J gene TRBJ2-1, with D possibly matching TRBD2 (5 bases). Germline CDR1 reads LNHDA; CDR2 reads SQIVND (reference sequence). The CDR3 contains 12 residues. The V and J ends lost 3 bases and 7 bases respectively, with 7 bases between them. The CDR3 region has the DNA TGTGCCAGTAGTATGTGGGAGAATGAGCAGTTCTTC. This sequence encodes CASSMWENEQFF.

The rearrangement links TRBV29-1 to TRBJ2-7; D is uncertain. Germline CDR1 reads SQVTM; CDR2 reads ANQGSEA. V dropped 5 bases and J dropped 1 base, with 6 bases sitting between them. The CDR3 totals 11 residues. The CDR3 is CSVLFSYEQYF. DNA for the CDR3: TGCAGCGTTTTGTTTTCCTACGAGCAGTACTTC.

This clonotype was found many times. In DNA form, the CDR3 reads TGCAGTGCTAGACCGGGACTAACTCCGAGCACAGATACGCAGTATTTT. Amino acid sequence: CSARPGLTPSTDTQYF. The rearrangement links TRBV20-1 to TRBJ2-3, with 7 bases aligning to TRBD2. The CDR3 has 16 residues. V lost 2 bases to trimming and J lost 0 bases; unmatched junction nucleotides: 8. From germline, CDR1 is DFQATT and CDR2 SNEGSKA (reference sequence).

This clonotype was counted many times. CDR3 sequence reads: CASSLGPRGANQPQHF. As DNA, the CDR3 is TGCGCCAGCAGCTTGGGCCCCAGGGGAGCGAATCAGCCCCAGCATTTT. The V and J genes are TRBV5-1 and TRBJ1-5; D perhaps matches TRBD1 (6 bases). With 0 bases removed from V and 4 bases from J, the gap between germline ends came to 14 bases. From germline, CDR1 is SGHRS and CDR2 YFSETQ. This CDR3 has 16 residues.

This clonotype has ten or more counts. J is TRBJ2-7 and V is TRBV11-3; tentative D call: TRBD1 (6 bases). This CDR3 region has 12 residues. Trimming took 8 bases from V and 2 from J, leaving 10 bases between them. Germline CDR1 and CDR2: SGHNT and YENEEA. In DNA, the CDR3 is TGTGCCAGCGGGACATCCCCCTACGAGCAGTACTTC. Protein product: CASGTSPYEQYF.

The sample holds many counts of this clonotype. The chain couples TRBV12-3 or TRBV12-4 to TRBJ1-2, with D unclear. The CDR3 sequence is 15 residues long. The ends were cut back, 2 bases at V and 0 bases at J, with 10 bases in the middle. CDR3 loop: CASSLLAVPNYGYTF. In DNA form, the CDR3 reads TGTGCCAGCAGTTTATTGGCAGTCCCTAACTATGGCTACACCTTC.

This clonotype was observed at least ten times. V usage is TRBV6-1 and J usage is TRBJ1-1, with 10 bases that match TRBD1. With V trimmed by 6 bases and J by 1 base, 2 bases remained unmatched. Germline assignment: CDR1 MNHNS and CDR2 SASEGT. The CDR3 has 14 residues. In DNA form, the CDR3 reads TGTGCCAGCAGGCGACAGGGGGCGAACACTGAAGCTTTCTTT. It is translated as CASRRQGANTEAFF.

By its share, this clonotype is medium-sized (0.01 to 0.1%). This CDR3 is CASGTSGRHYEQYF. CDR3 DNA: TGTGCCAGCGGGACTAGCGGGCGACACTACGAGCAGTACTTC. This rearrangement joins TRBV6-1 to TRBJ2-7, with TRBD2 identical over 12 bases. Germline lookup yields CDR1 MNHNS and CDR2 SASEGT. There are 14 residues in the CDR3. Losses at the gene ends were 8 bases for V and 3 bases for J; bases not matched to a gene: 5.

The sample holds many counts of this clonotype. The rearrangement uses TRBV2 and TRBJ1-6, with D maybe TRBD1 (6 bases). V was trimmed by 3 bases and J by 7 bases, leaving 7 bases between them. Germline V gives CDR1 SNHLY, CDR2 FYNNEI. The CDR3 consists of 13 residues. The CDR3, as DNA: TGTGCCAGCAGTGAGCAGGGGAATTCACCCCTCCACTTT. Its translation: CASSEQGNSPLHF.

This chain connects TRBV27 to TRBJ2-1; TRBD2 might be the D (5 bases). V was pared by 7 bases and J by 2 bases, with 21 bases between. The CDR3 is made up of 17 amino acids. Germline lookup yields CDR1 MNHEY and CDR2 SMNVEV (reference sequence). DNA for the CDR3: TGTGCCAGCATCCCCTCAGCCGGAGGAGAGACCTACAATGAGCAGTTCTTC. It translates to CASIPSAGGETYNEQFF.

This clonotype was seen at least ten times. The chain has TRBV4-2 and TRBJ2-3; 8 nucleotides line up with TRBD2. The CDR3 totals 16 residues. Germline V gene data show CDR1 as LGHNA and CDR2 as YNFKEQ. V trimming: 4 bases; J trimming: 1 base; junction bases outside the gene matches: 7. The DNA of the CDR3 is TGTGCCAGCAGCCCCTACCGAGCGGGAGGCACAGATACGCAGTATTTT. Residues: CASSPYRAGGTDTQYF.

The chain joins TRBV7-2 to TRBJ2-5; 13 positions match TRBD2. V dropped 3 bases and J dropped 6; count of bases not matched to a gene: 7. The CDR3 has 16 residues. The germline V gene encodes CDR1 SGHTA and CDR2 FQGNSA. CDR3 residues: CASSFGLAGASKTQYF. CDR3 DNA sequence: TGTGCCAGCAGCTTCGGACTAGCGGGAGCCAGTAAGACCCAGTACTTC.

As to this clonotype: One end of the junction is discordant with germline, which a read error may explain. The chain is built from TRBV28 and TRBJ2-1; D possibly corresponds to TRBD1 (5 bases). The CDR3 is made up of 15 amino acids. CDR1 MDHEN and CDR2 SYDVKM come from the germline V gene. CDR3 amino acids: CASSLGRQGRNVQFF. In DNA form, the CDR3 reads TGTGCCAGCAGTTTGGGCAGGCAGGGCCGAAATGTGCAGTTCTTC.

This clonotype was counted ten times or more. The chain couples TRBV19 to TRBJ2-6; D tentatively fits TRBD1 or TRBD2 (5 bases each). The V end lost 5 bases, the J end lost 9 bases, and 14 bases lay between the germline ends. CDR1 and CDR2 (germline): LNHDA, SQIVND (reference sequence). The CDR3 has 14 amino acids. The CDR3 is CASSPGFGGNVLTF. The CDR3 region has the DNA TGTGCCAGTAGTCCAGGGTTTGGAGGCAACGTCCTGACTTTC.

This clonotype was seen at least ten times. The V gene is TRBV20-1, the J gene TRBJ1-3, with unresolved D. From germline, CDR1 is DFQATT and CDR2 SNEGSKA (reference sequence). Trimming removed 3 bases at V and 3 bases at J, with 3 bases between. The CDR3 totals 11 residues. CDR3 protein: CSASYGNTIYF. CDR3 in DNA: TGCAGTGCTAGCTATGGAAACACCATATATTTT.

This clonotype was counted many times. The chain uses TRBV6-1 and TRBJ2-2, with D possibly being TRBD2 (6 bases). Trimming took 6 bases from V and 1 from J, leaving 15 bases between them. The CDR3 consists of 16 residues. From germline, CDR1 is MNHNS and CDR2 SASEGT. Here the CDR3 reads CASRPPSGWNTGELFF. CDR3 in DNA: TGTGCCAGCAGACCCCCAAGCGGGTGGAACACCGGGGAGCTGTTTTTT.

To note about this clonotype: A much larger clone differs from this one at a single base, so this may be a read error. The chain uses TRBV5-5 and TRBJ2-5; 10 nucleotides line up with TRBD2. Germline CDR1 and CDR2: SGHKS and YYEKEE (reference sequence). The CDR3 length is 19 residues. CDR3 in DNA: TGTGTCAGCAGCTTGGGATTTGGGGCTGTTGGACTAGCGGAAGAGACCCAGTACTTC. This gives the protein CVSSLGFGAVGLAEETQYF.

This clonotype was counted many times. The CDR3 sequence: CASSRTGDSGNTIYF. CDR3 DNA: TGTGCCAGCAGCCGAACAGGGGACTCTGGAAACACCATATATTTT. The rearrangement joins TRBV12-3 or TRBV12-4 to TRBJ1-3, with 7 positions matching TRBD1. The CDR3 has 15 residues. V shed 6 bases, J shed 0 bases, and the junction held 5 bases outside the gene matches.

This clonotype was observed at least ten times. The V gene is TRBV30, the J gene TRBJ2-5; D is perhaps TRBD2 (6 bases). Trimming left V 5 bases short and J 3 bases short, with 13 bases between. The CDR3 has 13 residues. The V gene's germline CDR1 is GTSNPN and CDR2 SVGIG (reference sequence). For the CDR3, the DNA is TGTGCCTGGGGGGGTGGAGGGAAAGAGACCCAGTACTTC. It specifies CAWGGGGKETQYF.

There are many counts of this clonotype. J is TRBJ2-7 and V is TRBV7-8; D possibly uses TRBD1 or TRBD2 (5 bases each). Per the germline V gene, CDR1 is SGHVS and CDR2 is FQNEAQ. The length of the CDR3 is 13 residues. V shed 1 base and J shed 6 bases, with 10 bases lying between them. The CDR3 sequence is CASSLGQGPEQYF. CDR3 bases: TGTGCCAGCAGCTTAGGGCAGGGACCCGAGCAGTACTTC.

There are many counts of this clonotype. A much larger clonotype is one base distant, so this may be a read error. The chain is built from TRBV11-1 and TRBJ1-3; D perhaps matches TRBD1 (5 bases). The germline V gene encodes CDR1 SGHAT and CDR2 FQDESV (reference sequence). The ends were cut back, 4 bases at V and 0 bases at J, with 13 bases in the middle. The CDR3 has 16 residues. CDR3: CASSSSSGPSGNTIYF. CDR3 sequence (DNA): TGTGCCAGCAGCTCATCTTCAGGGCCCTCTGGAAACACCATATATTTT.

The chain recombines TRBV6-2 or TRBV6-3 with TRBJ2-5, with D uncertain. Germline CDR1 reads MNHEY; CDR2 reads SVGEGT. CDR3 size: 13 residues. V lost 5 bases to trimming and J lost 5 bases, with 12 bases between them. CDR3 DNA: TGTGCCAGCAGTGAGAACAGCTGGGAGACCCAGTACTTC. Translated: CASSENSWETQYF.

The sample holds many counts of this clonotype. DNA for the CDR3: TGTGCCAGTAGCGTAGGGGCGGATCTCTATGGCTACACCTTC. Its protein product is CASSVGADLYGYTF. This chain connects TRBV19 to TRBJ1-2; perhaps TRBD1 as D (5 bases). Germline CDR1 and CDR2: LNHDA and SQIVND (reference sequence). V dropped 6 bases and J dropped 4 bases, with 15 bases sitting between them. The CDR3 contains 14 residues.

The V call is TRBV15, the J call TRBJ2-2; 7 bases align to TRBD2. The CDR3 has 16 residues. The V segment lost 3 bases and the J segment 6 bases; nucleotides outside the gene matches: 10. Germline V CDR1 and CDR2: LNHNV, YYDKDF (reference sequence). In DNA, the CDR3 is TGTGCCACCAGCAGTGGGAGGGCCAATATCGCCGGGGAGCTGTTTTTT. Translating gives CATSSGRANIAGELFF.

As to this clonotype: A far larger clone is off by one base, so a read error is likely. This chain joins TRBV27 and TRBJ2-3; 8 bases match TRBD2. The CDR3 is 19 amino acids. Germline V gene sequence: CDR1 MNHEY, CDR2 SMNVEV (reference sequence). Here the CDR3 reads CASTLLGARWRGATGTQYF. For the CDR3, the DNA is TGTGCCAGCACCCTCCTCGGGGCACGATGGCGGGGGGCCACAGGTACGCAGTATTTT.

This chain joins TRBV5-4 and TRBJ2-3; the match to TRBD1 covers 11 bases. V shed 1 base, J shed 5 bases, and the junction held 6 bases outside the gene matches. Germline V gene data show CDR1 as SGHNT and CDR2 as YYREEE (reference sequence). The length of the CDR3 is 16 residues. This chain's CDR3 is CASSLSGTGGRDTQYF. The CDR3 nucleotides are TGTGCCAGCAGCTTGTCCGGGACAGGGGGTCGAGATACGCAGTATTTT.